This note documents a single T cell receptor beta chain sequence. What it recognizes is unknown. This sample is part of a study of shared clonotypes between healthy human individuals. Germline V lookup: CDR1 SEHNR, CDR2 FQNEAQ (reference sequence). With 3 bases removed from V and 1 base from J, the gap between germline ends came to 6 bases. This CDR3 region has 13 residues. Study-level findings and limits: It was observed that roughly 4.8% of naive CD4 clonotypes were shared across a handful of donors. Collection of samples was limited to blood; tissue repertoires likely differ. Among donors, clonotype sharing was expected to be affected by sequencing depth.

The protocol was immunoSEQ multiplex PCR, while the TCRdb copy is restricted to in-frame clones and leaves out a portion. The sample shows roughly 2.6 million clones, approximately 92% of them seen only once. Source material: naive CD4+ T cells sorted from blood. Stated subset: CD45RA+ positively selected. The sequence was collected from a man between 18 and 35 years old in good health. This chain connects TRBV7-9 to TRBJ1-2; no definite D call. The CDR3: CASSFKDNYGYTF. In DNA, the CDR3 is TGTGCCAGCAGCTTTAAGGATAACTATGGCTACACCTTC.